This section outlines one T cell receptor beta chain sequence together with its context. The antigen is undetermined. The investigators amplified TCR beta CDR3 regions from RNA transcripts. RT-PCR in the first round (using the HTBI primer set) targeted the TCR CDR3. Via MiXCR, TCRdb re-called the multiplex PCR reads, giving one row per CDR3 protein. The sample lists a few hundred thousand distinct CDR3 sequences, about 46% occurring once. The data were obtained in a study of T cells in Graves' hyperthyroidism and ophthalmopathy. Study-level points and caveats: Most thyroid-expanded clonotypes above 0.001 were also found in blood.

Thyroid ultrasound, orbital computed tomography, clinical symptoms, and serum thyroxine and TRAb underpinned diagnoses. The source material was peripheral blood or thyroid tissue (not recorded which). This receptor was taken from an adult woman with Graves' disease, either hyperthyroidism or ophthalmopathy (not recorded which).

The chain's CDR3 is CASSPWMGGSPQETQYF. DNA for the CDR3: TGTGCCAGCAGCCCCTGGATGGGCGGGAGCCCCCAAGAGACCCAGTACTTC. This chain links TRBV5-4 with TRBJ2-5; 7 positions agree with TRBD2. Per germline, CDR1 SGHNT and CDR2 YYREEE (reference sequence). V shed 4 bases and J 1 base; nucleotides not matched to a gene: 13. CDR3 length equals 17 residues.